What follows is one TCR beta chain and its context. Relative to the germline gene, one junction end is altered; a read error may explain this. The data were obtained in a study of identical twins. Via MiXCR, TCRdb re-called the 5' RACE reads, giving one row per CDR3 protein. Counted here are approximately 210,000 distinct CDR3 sequences, 6.5% to 8% occurring once; the ten biggest clones make up less than 15%. CDR3 length: 18 residues. Germline CDR1 reads SGHAT; CDR2 reads FQNNGV. A further study also used this sample, focusing on T cells expressing NK-cell markers. That source reports: Dominance of the CD3+CD56-NKG2C+ fraction by these clonotypes also held in several donors.

The source of this sequence is a woman aged 18-29 years in good health. V and J are TRBV11-2 and TRBJ2-7, with 15 bases aligning to TRBD2. The sample consisted of CD8+ T cells sorted from blood. The CDR3 DNA reads TGTGCCAGCAGTTTAGAGGGGACTAGCGGGAGGCCGCCCTACGAGCAGTACTTC. As protein: CASSLEGTSGRPPYEQYF.